This section outlines one T cell receptor (beta chain) sequence together with its context. This clonotype was observed a handful of times. Its specific antigen is unknown. No base quality values were provided; no much bigger clone lies one nucleotide off. This entry is derived from a study of T-cell reconstitution after alpha-beta-depleted transplantation in children listed by TCRdb under 2016. In terms of the full investigation: Using TCR repertoire profiling, the study quantitatively followed how T-cell immune reconstitution unfolded in children after TCRalphabeta/CD19-depleted allogeneic hematopoietic cell transplantation.

The CDR3 sequence holds 14 residues, the cysteine and phenylalanine included. Only the CDR3 part of the read is kept: 42 bases, read in frame from the first base. Based on the germline V gene, the CDR1 and CDR2 sequences are MNHEY and SVGAGI. Trimming takes 8 bases from V and 10 bases from J, and the germline ends sit 23 bases apart. The library came from PCR. The sequencer listed for this sample is Illumina HiSeq 2500. Molecular barcoding was employed in the preparation of TCR libraries, with unique molecular identifiers being used to normalize TCRbeta repertoire quantification. TCRdb's own reprocessing of the public reads used fastp at Q25 and MiXCR and kept productive beta chains. Here each entry gathers all rows of one CDR3 protein and keeps the most common genes and DNA. Here the sample has 600,000 to 700,000 distinct CDR3 sequences; around a sixth occur a single time. 0.85% to 1.3% of the sample is in the top ten clones.

The chain links TRBV6-5 with TRBJ1-2; TRBD1 is possibly the D segment (5 matching bases). This clonotype was sampled from a human donor who donated a stem cell graft to a child with acute myeloid leukemia. The sample in question was PBMCs from the stem cell graft donor, obtained from the stem cell graft. The nucleotides are TGTGCCAGCCGTATGACCGGGACGCCAGGAGACTACACCTTC. Its coded protein is CASRMTGTPGDYTF.